The clone carrying this T cell receptor (beta chain) was observed at least ten times. Its antigen is as yet unknown. Each CDR3 protein is one row after TCRdb ran MiXCR on the 5' RACE reads. The data show around 28,000 distinct CDR3 sequences, less than 6.5% seen once. This sample was included in a study of early T cells in non-severe SARS-CoV-2 infection. Study-level results: Matching with VDJdb favored anti-spike CD8 responses (missing private and CD4 specificities).

Germline CDR1 is SEHNR and CDR2 is FQNEAQ (reference sequence). This CDR3 comprises 16 residues. V lost 6 bases, J lost 4 bases, and 18 bases lay in between. This clonotype was sampled from an adult who was a healthcare worker with PCR-confirmed SARS-CoV-2 infection or an uninfected control (not recorded which). This chain uses TRBV7-9 with TRBJ2-2, with D perhaps given as TRBD1 or TRBD2 (5 bases each). Sequences were obtained from whole blood. The CDR3 region is CASSPRDRRITGELFF. The CDR3 bases are TGTGCCAGCAGTCCCCGGGACCGACGGATCACCGGGGAGCTGTTTTTT.